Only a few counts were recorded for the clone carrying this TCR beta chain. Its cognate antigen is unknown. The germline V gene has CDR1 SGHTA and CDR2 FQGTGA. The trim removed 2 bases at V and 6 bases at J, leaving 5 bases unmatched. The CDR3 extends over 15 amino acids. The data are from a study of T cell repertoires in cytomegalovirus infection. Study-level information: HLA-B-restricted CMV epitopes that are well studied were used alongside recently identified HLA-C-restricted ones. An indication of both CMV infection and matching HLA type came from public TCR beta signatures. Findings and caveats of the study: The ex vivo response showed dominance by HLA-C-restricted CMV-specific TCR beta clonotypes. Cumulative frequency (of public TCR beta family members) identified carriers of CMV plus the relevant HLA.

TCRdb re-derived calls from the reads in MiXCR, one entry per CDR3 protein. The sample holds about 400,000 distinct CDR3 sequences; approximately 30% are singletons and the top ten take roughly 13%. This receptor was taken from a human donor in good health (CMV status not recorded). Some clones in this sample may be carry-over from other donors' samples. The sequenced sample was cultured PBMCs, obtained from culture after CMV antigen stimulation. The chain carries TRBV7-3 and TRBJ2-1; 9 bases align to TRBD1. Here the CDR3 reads CASSLDGTGLNEQFF. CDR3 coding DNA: TGTGCCAGCAGCTTAGATGGGACAGGGCTCAATGAGCAGTTCTTC.